This T cell receptor (beta chain) is drawn from a study of blood T cell repertoires in COVID-19. In the study overall: Donors in the United States, Italy and Spain gave samples during acute or convalescent COVID-19.

The authors' processing: Reference gene primer amplification in the assay estimated nucleated cell counts. Sequenced by immunoSEQ multiplex PCR; TCRdb stores in-frame clones only, minus some. V and J calls and clone size are those listed in that table; D and trimming were worked out from the DNA. The sample has 52,000 or so clones, about 88% seen once. Germline lookup yields CDR1 KGHDR and CDR2 SFDVKD. The V segment lost 2 bases and the J segment 5 bases; nucleotides outside the gene matches: 2. The CDR3 is made up of 14 amino acids. The rearrangement uses TRBV24-1 and TRBJ2-7; 10 positions match TRBD2. The sequence derives from a man in his fifties or sixties with active COVID-19. The sample consisted of peripheral blood. The chain's CDR3 is CATSDSSGGDEQYF. The CDR3 DNA sequence: TGTGCCACCAGTGATTCTAGCGGGGGTGACGAGCAGTACTTC.